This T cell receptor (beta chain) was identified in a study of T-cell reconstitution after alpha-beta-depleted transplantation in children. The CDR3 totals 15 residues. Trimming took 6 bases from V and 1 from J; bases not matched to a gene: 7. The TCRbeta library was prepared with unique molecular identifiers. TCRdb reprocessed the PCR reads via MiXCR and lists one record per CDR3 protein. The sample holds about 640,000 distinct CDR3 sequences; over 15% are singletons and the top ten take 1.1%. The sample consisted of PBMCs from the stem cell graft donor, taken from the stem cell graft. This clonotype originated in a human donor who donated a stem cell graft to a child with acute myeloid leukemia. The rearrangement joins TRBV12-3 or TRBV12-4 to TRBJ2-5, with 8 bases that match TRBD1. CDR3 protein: CASSLNRGTQETQYF. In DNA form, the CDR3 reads TGTGCCAGCAGCCTTAACAGGGGGACCCAAGAGACCCAGTACTTC.